The T cell receptor beta chain described here comes from a study of T cells in Graves' hyperthyroidism and ophthalmopathy. Study conclusions and caveats: In validation, the model predicted ophthalmopathy. These predictions came a median about 6.2 months before onset. Blood also contained most expanded thyroid clonotypes above 0.001.

The source material, RNA transcripts, was used to amplify TCR beta CDR3 regions. HTBI primers drove first-round RT-PCR of the TCR CDR3. Using its own MiXCR run on the multiplex PCR reads, TCRdb lists one record per CDR3 protein. The sample contains around 600,000 distinct CDR3 sequences, 14% of which appear only once. In this sample, this clonotype turned up many times. Its antigen is not identified. Per the germline V gene, CDR1 is SGHTA and CDR2 is FQGNSA. Germline trimming cut 2 bases from V and 0 bases from J; bases unmatched to any gene: 10. The CDR3 sequence is 18 residues long. The chain combines TRBV7-2 with TRBJ2-7; 10 positions agree with TRBD2. The receptor's source is a woman aged 18-29 years with Graves' ophthalmopathy. Sequences were obtained from blood. The CDR3 region has the DNA TGTGCCAGCAGCTTATTTCGCCGAGGACTAGCGGCCTCCTACGAGCAGTACTTC. Translation: CASSLFRRGLAASYEQYF.